Detailed here is one T cell receptor (beta chain). Different DNA sequences within this sample yield the same CDR3. This sample is part of a study of blood T cell repertoires in COVID-19. Study information: COVID-19 samples, acute and convalescent, were from the United States, Italy and Spain. From T cells, B-cell-depleted T cells, or PBMCs came the material, which was cDNA or gDNA.

The CDR3 extends over 15 amino acids. CDR1 and CDR2 (germline): MNHEY, SVGAGI. Deletions cut 0 bases from V and 5 bases from J, with 10 bases between. As handled by the study authors: Amplified reference gene primers provided the basis for estimating nucleated cell counts. Sequencing used immunoSEQ multiplex PCR; TCRdb keeps in-frame clones, though not all of them. V and J calls and clone size are those listed in that table; D and trimming were worked out from the DNA. The sample has approximately 120,000 clones, 81% seen once. The sequence was obtained from a human donor in a cohort sampled during active COVID-19. The sample was peripheral blood. The chain is built from TRBV6-5 and TRBJ1-4; D is unresolved. The CDR3 nucleotides read TGTGCCAGCAGTTACTCGGGGAGCTTCAATGAAAAACTGTTTTTT. Its translation is CASSYSGSFNEKLFF.